This note documents a single T cell receptor (beta chain) sequence. The participants were between 18 and 89 years old and came from 24 US areas. Assignment of participants to cohorts was predicated upon participant-reported clinical history. These data belong to a study of blood T cell repertoires in COVID-19. Overall study: In each case, the material was cDNA or gDNA derived from T cells, B-cell-depleted T cells, or PBMCs.

With 2 bases removed from V and 0 bases from J, the gap between germline ends came to 11 bases. CDR3 length equals 16 residues. CDR1 is MNHEY and CDR2 is SMNVEV in the germline V gene (reference sequence). The authors' processing: Amplification of reference gene primers was used by the study to estimate nucleated cell counts. Measured with immunoSEQ multiplex PCR; TCRdb has only the in-frame clones, and not every one. The D gene and trimming were derived from the DNA, and the V and J assignments and clone size from that table. There are hundreds of thousands of clones in the sample; about 86% occur only once, and roughly 14% lies in the top ten.

The origin of this receptor is a woman aged 45-59 years with acute COVID-19. The chain employs TRBV27 and TRBJ1-5; possibly TRBD1 for D (5 bases). The sample taken for sequencing was PBMCs or T cells enriched from blood (not recorded which). The CDR3 sequence: CASSLIGDYSNQPQHF. CDR3 bases: TGTGCCAGCAGTTTAATAGGGGACTATAGCAATCAGCCCCAGCATTTT.